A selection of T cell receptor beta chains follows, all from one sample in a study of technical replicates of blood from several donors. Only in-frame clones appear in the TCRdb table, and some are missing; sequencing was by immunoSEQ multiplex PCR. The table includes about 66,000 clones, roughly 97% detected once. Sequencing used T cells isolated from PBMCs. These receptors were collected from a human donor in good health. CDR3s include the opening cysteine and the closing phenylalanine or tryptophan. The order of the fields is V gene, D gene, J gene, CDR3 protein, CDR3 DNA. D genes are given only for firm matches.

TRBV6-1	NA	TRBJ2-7	CASAERGSYEQYF	TGTGCCAGCGCCGAACGGGGCTCCTACGAGCAGTACTTC
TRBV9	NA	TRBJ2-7	CASSAEPDFVGEQYF	TGTGCCAGCAGCGCGGAGCCAGACTTTGTCGGCGAGCAGTACTTC
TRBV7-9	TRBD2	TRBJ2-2	CASSSSPGLAYTGELFF	TGTGCCAGCAGCTCTTCGCCGGGACTAGCATACACCGGGGAGCTGTTTTTT
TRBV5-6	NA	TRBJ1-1	CASSFLNTEAFF	TGTGCCAGCAGCTTTCTAAACACTGAAGCTTTCTTT
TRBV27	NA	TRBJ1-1	CASSSGNPMTEAFF	TGTGCCAGCAGTTCGGGAAACCCGATGACTGAAGCTTTCTTT
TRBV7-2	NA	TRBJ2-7	CASSGRAESYEQYF	TGTGCCAGCAGCGGGAGAGCGGAGTCCTACGAGCAGTACTTC
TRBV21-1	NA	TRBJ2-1	CASSKPVTSGRNEQFF	TGTGCCAGCAGCAAACCCGTGACTAGCGGGAGAAATGAGCAGTTCTTC
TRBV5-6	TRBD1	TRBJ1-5	CASSLYTGASNQPQHF	TGTGCCAGCAGCTTGTATACAGGGGCGAGCAATCAGCCCCAGCATTTT
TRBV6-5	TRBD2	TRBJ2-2	CASSGGTRNTGELFF	TGTGCCAGCAGTGGCGGGACTAGGAACACCGGGGAGCTGTTTTTT
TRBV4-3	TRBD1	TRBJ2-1	CASSQGKDRSYNEQFF	TGCGCCAGCAGCCAAGGGAAGGACAGGTCCTACAATGAGCAGTTCTTC
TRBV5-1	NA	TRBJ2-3	CASSLSSPDTQYF	TGCGCCAGCAGCTTGAGCTCTCCTGATACGCAGTATTTT
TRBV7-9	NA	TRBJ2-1	CASIMRYEQFF	TGTGCCAGCATTATGCGCTATGAGCAGTTCTTC
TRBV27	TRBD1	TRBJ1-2	CASLPFPTGILYGYTF	TGTGCCAGTCTTCCCTTTCCGACAGGGATCCTCTATGGCTACACCTTC